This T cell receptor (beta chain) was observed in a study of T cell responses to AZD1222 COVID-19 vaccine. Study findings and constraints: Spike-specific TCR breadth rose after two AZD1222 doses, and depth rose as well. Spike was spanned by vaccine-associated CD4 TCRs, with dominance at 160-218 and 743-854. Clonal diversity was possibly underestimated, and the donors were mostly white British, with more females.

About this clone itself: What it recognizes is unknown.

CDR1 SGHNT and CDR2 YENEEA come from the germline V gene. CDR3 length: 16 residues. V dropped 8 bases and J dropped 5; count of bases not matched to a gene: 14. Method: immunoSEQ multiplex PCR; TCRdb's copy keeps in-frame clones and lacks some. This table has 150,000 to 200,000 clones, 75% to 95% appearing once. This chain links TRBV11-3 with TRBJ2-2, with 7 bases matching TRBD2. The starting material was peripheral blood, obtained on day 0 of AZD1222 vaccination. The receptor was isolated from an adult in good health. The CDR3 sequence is CASALGHGRETGELFF. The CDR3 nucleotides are TGTGCCAGCGCCCTAGGACACGGGCGGGAGACCGGGGAGCTGTTTTTT.